This entry features one T cell receptor beta chain sequence. Antigen specificity is unknown. The sample comes from a study of cytomegalovirus exposure and HLA in healthy donors. Study-level findings and limits: V segments that were indistinguishable, TRBV6-2 and TRBV6-3 among them, were omitted from analysis. Later analysis indicated greater clonal expansion among HLA-associated TCR beta chains than among equally common other chains.

Germline V gene lookup returns CDR1 SGHNT and CDR2 YYREEE (reference sequence). The V and J ends lost 0 bases and 5 bases, in that order; junction bases with no gene match: 9. This CDR3 has 16 residues. Both 60 Vbeta primers and 13 Jbeta primers went into the PCR. The method was immunoSEQ multiplex PCR; TCRdb's version includes in-frame clones alone and lacks a portion of them. The sample shows fewer than 200,000 clones, 80% to 85% of them seen only once. The V gene is TRBV5-4, the J gene TRBJ2-5, with 8 bases that match TRBD1. The origin of this receptor is a woman in her twenties or thirties in good health and CMV-seronegative. The source material was PBMCs. The CDR3 is CASSLVAQGARETQYF. CDR3 in DNA: TGTGCCAGCAGCTTGGTGGCGCAGGGGGCGAGGGAGACCCAGTACTTC.